This T cell receptor (beta chain) comes out of a study of blood T cell repertoires in COVID-19. As for the study in general: The study drew acute and convalescent COVID-19 samples from the United States, Italy and Spain. T cells, B-cell-depleted T cells, or PBMCs provided the cDNA or gDNA that served as material.

Patients in Seattle were enrolled during active infection, then followed longitudinally. This CDR3 region has 17 residues. V lost 5 bases, J lost 1 base, and 12 bases stayed unmatched. CDR1 and CDR2 from the germline V gene are SGHVS and FNYEAQ. In the source study's methods: From reference gene primer amplification, estimates of nucleated cell counts were derived. Profiled with immunoSEQ multiplex PCR; TCRdb holds only in-frame clones, not every one. The V and J calls and the clone size are those of that table, but D and trimming were determined from the DNA. Of 50,000 to 55,000 clones detected, about 79% appear once; the ten largest clones hold 11%. This clone showed up just a few times.

The receptor comes from a man older than 75 with COVID-19, enrolled during active disease. The sample consisted of peripheral blood. The chain carries TRBV7-6 and TRBJ1-2; TRBD1 matches at 8 bases. The DNA of the CDR3 is TGTGCCAGCAGCGGACAGGGAAAGGGAGAATTTAACTATGGCTACACCTTC. It codes for CASSGQGKGEFNYGYTF.